The 8 T cell receptor beta chains presented below share a single source sample, sequenced in a study of cytomegalovirus exposure and HLA in healthy donors. Amplification used 60 Vbeta primers and 13 Jbeta primers. Libraries were prepared by immunoSEQ multiplex PCR; TCRdb keeps only in-frame clonotypes and omits some of them. The sample lists approximately 50,000 clones; roughly four fifths were seen once. The source material was PBMCs. Every receptor here comes from a man aged 25-45 years in good health and CMV-seronegative.

The count of this clone is one. The rearrangement uses TRBV5-1 and TRBJ2-5; 8 bases are a match to TRBD2. V lost 0 bases, J lost 3 bases, and 4 bases stayed unmatched. The CDR3 loop spans 15 amino acids. The germline CDR1 and CDR2 sequences are SGHRS and YFSETQ. CDR3 DNA: TGCGCCAGCAGCTTGGTAGCGGGACCTGAAGAGACCCAGTACTTC. The encoded protein is CASSLVAGPEETQYF.

The J gene is TRBJ2-1, the V gene TRBV29-1, with TRBD2 matching 8 bases. This CDR3 is built from 13 residues. Germline CDR1 and CDR2: SQVTM and ANQGSEA. The J segment lost 8 bases and the V segment lost 8 bases, leaving 11 bases of the junction unmatched. CDR3 amino acids: CSPRLAYRDEQFF. Here the CDR3 DNA reads TGCAGCCCGAGACTAGCGTATCGGGATGAGCAGTTCTTC.

V usage is TRBV6-5 and J usage is TRBJ2-2; the D gene is possibly TRBD1 (5 bases). The germline CDR1 and CDR2 sequences are MNHEY and SVGAGI. The CDR3 is 14 residues long. V was shortened by 2 bases and J by 7 bases, with 11 bases between the two germline ends. CDR3 protein: CASSYGAGIGELFF. The CDR3 nucleotides are TGTGCCAGCAGTTACGGCGCAGGGATCGGGGAGCTGTTTTTT.

V usage is TRBV6-5 and J usage is TRBJ2-7, with D possibly TRBD1 on 6 matching bases. V lost 0 bases, J lost 3 bases, and 12 bases lay in between. Germline assignment: CDR1 MNHEY and CDR2 SVGAGI. The CDR3 spans 15 residues. The CDR3 DNA reads TGTGCCAGCAGTTACTCCCATCAGGGGTACTACGAGCAGTACTTC. It codes for CASSYSHQGYYEQYF.

This sequence joins TRBV6-4 and TRBJ2-3, with a tentative D call TRBD2 (6 bases). Germline-derived CDR1 and CDR2 are MRHNA and SNTAGT. V gave up 3 bases and J gave up 9 bases, with 13 bases separating them. The CDR3 is 13 amino acids. Written as DNA, the CDR3 is TGTGCCAGCAGTGAACGGGAGCTGGGGACGCAGTATTTT. As protein: CASSERELGTQYF.

The rearrangement links TRBV5-1 to TRBJ2-7; the D is unclear. Trimming took off 4 bases at V and 10 bases at J, with 18 bases between the two ends. Germline loops: CDR1 SGHRS, CDR2 YFSETQ. The CDR3 is 13 amino acids. The DNA for the CDR3 is TGCGCCAGCAGCCCAACCACAGTGGTCCTACAGTACTTC. The encoded protein is CASSPTTVVLQYF.

The chain is built from TRBV7-2 and TRBJ2-1, with TRBD2 matching over 10 bases. Unmatched junction bases numbered 11, after V lost 7 bases and J lost 5 bases. Germline values: CDR1 SGHTA, CDR2 FQGNSA. This CDR3 region has 16 residues. Here the CDR3 DNA reads TGTGCCAGCACACAACGGGCTAGCGGGAGTCACAATGAGCAGTTCTTC. Protein product: CASTQRASGSHNEQFF.

V and J are TRBV30 and TRBJ2-7, with TRBD1 matching 9 bases. Germline V gene lookup returns CDR1 GTSNPN and CDR2 SVGIG (reference sequence). V shed 3 bases, J shed 3 bases, and the junction held 6 bases outside the gene matches. The CDR3 has 14 residues. The CDR3 DNA reads as TGTGCCTGGAGCCCTCCGGACAGGGGCTACGAGCAGTACTTC. This gives the protein CAWSPPDRGYEQYF.